Detailed here is one T cell receptor beta chain. Its antigen is unidentified. The study left out patients who had uncontrolled infection, other autoimmune disease, pregnancy or lactation. The study based diagnoses on clinical symptoms, serum thyroxine and TRAb, thyroid ultrasound and orbital computed tomography. This record belongs to a study of T cells in Graves' hyperthyroidism and ophthalmopathy. Overall study: Staff took peripheral blood when the initial diagnosis was made, before any treatment began.

The investigators amplified TCR beta CDR3 regions from RNA transcripts. Researchers ran a first-round RT-PCR on the TCR CDR3 using the HTBI primer set. One entry per CDR3 protein, called by TCRdb with MiXCR from the multiplex PCR reads. In the table there are about 720,000 distinct CDR3 sequences, over 15% of which are singletons. The V end was cut by 4 bases, the J end by 2 bases, with 12 bases between. Germline CDR1 LNHDA, CDR2 SQIVND (reference sequence). The CDR3 is 15 amino acids. The study, taken as a whole, reports: Most expanded thyroid clonotypes above 0.001 also appeared in blood.

The sequenced sample was blood. The source of this sequence is a man younger than 35 with Graves' hyperthyroidism. The J gene is TRBJ1-5, the V gene TRBV19; the D is unclear. The CDR3 nucleotides are TGTGCCAGTAGTACGCTGGTGGGCGGCAATCAGCCCCAGCATTTT. Amino acid sequence: CASSTLVGGNQPQHF.